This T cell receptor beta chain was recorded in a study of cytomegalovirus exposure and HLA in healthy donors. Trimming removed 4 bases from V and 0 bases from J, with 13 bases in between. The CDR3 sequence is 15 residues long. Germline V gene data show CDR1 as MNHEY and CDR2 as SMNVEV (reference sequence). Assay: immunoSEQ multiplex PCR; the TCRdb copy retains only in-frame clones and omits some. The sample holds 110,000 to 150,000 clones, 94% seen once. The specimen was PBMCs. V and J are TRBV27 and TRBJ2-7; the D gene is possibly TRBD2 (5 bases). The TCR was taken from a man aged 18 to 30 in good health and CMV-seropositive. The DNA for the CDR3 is TGTGCCAGCAGTTCTGGCGGGTACCCCTCCTACGAGCAGTACTTC. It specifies CASSSGGYPSYEQYF.